The 27 T cell receptor beta chains in this list originate from one sample, sequenced in a study of blood T cell repertoires in COVID-19. TCRdb's copy holds only in-frame clones and misses some; the assay was immunoSEQ multiplex PCR. The sample has about 200,000 clones; roughly 80% are singletons. The sample taken for sequencing was peripheral blood. These receptors all come from a human donor in a cohort sampled during active COVID-19.

J is TRBJ2-7 and V is TRBV6-2 or TRBV6-3, with 10 bases fitting TRBD2. Germline CDR1 MNHEY, CDR2 SVGEGT. The CDR3 runs to 15 residues. V dropped 2 bases and J dropped 6; count of bases not matched to a gene: 7. In DNA form, the CDR3 reads TGTGCCAGCAGTTACGGCCTAGCGGGAGTTAGCGAGCAGTACTTC. This translates into CASSYGLAGVSEQYF.

The chain carries TRBV6-5 and TRBJ2-7; 9 bases map to TRBD1. J lost 2 bases, V lost 2 bases, and 4 bases had no gene match. CDR3 length: 15 residues. The V gene's germline CDR1 is MNHEY and CDR2 SVGAGI. CDR3 sequence reads: CASSYQGQGPYEQYF. For the CDR3, the DNA is TGTGCCAGCAGTTACCAGGGACAGGGACCCTACGAGCAGTACTTC.

This chain joins TRBV13 and TRBJ2-5, with D maybe TRBD1 (6 bases). Trimming took 1 base from V and 2 from J, leaving 11 bases between them. This CDR3 has 15 residues. Germline CDR1 is PRHDT and CDR2 is FYEKMQ (reference sequence). The CDR3, as DNA: TGTGCCAGCAGCTTAGTTCTGGGGGCTCAAGAGACCCAGTACTTC. Its translation is CASSLVLGAQETQYF.

The chain uses TRBV24-1 and TRBJ1-5; 8 nucleotides agree with TRBD1. Trimming at V came to 9 bases and at J to 3 bases, leaving 15 bases not matched to a gene. Looked up from germline, CDR1 is KGHDR and CDR2 is SFDVKD. The length of the CDR3 is 17 residues. The CDR3 nucleotides are TGTGCCACCTTGTTCCCCCAGACAGGGGCTGACAATCAGCCCCAGCATTTT. This codes for CATLFPQTGADNQPQHF.

In this sample, this clone turned up many times. Other DNA variants within this sample encode the same CDR3. The chain joins TRBV27 to TRBJ1-1; D gene ambiguous. CDR1 is MNHEY, CDR2 SMNVEV, per germline (reference sequence). The V and J ends lost 7 bases and 1 base respectively, with 13 bases between them. There are 14 residues in the CDR3. CDR3 coding DNA: TGTGCCAGCACCGACCGGGGTCCGAACACTGAAGCTTTCTTT. Residues: CASTDRGPNTEAFF.

V gene TRBV28 combines with J gene TRBJ2-3, with no clear D. With 3 bases removed from V and 5 bases from J, the gap between germline ends came to 15 bases. Germline-derived CDR1 and CDR2 are MDHEN and SYDVKM. The CDR3 spans 15 residues. CDR3 DNA: TGTGCCAGCAGTTTCGGTGGGTCAGGTCGAGATACGCAGTATTTT. Residues: CASSFGGSGRDTQYF.

The CDR3 DNA follows: TGTGCCAGTAGGGGGAGGGAAGGGAGGACTGAAGCTTTCTTT. Translated: CASRGREGRTEAFF. The rearrangement joins TRBV19 to TRBJ1-1; D is ambiguous. Trimming left V 6 bases short and J 5 bases short, with 16 bases between. There are 14 residues in the CDR3. In germline, CDR1 is LNHDA, CDR2 SQIVND (reference sequence).

The rearrangement uses TRBV27 and TRBJ1-2; 9 bases match TRBD1. Germline V CDR1 and CDR2: MNHEY, SMNVEV (reference sequence). The CDR3 contains 15 residues. The ends lost 5 bases at V and 2 bases at J; junction bases unmatched: 6. CDR3 sequence reads: CASSPRTGANYGYTF. CDR3 in DNA: TGTGCCAGCAGTCCTCGGACAGGGGCAAACTATGGCTACACCTTC.

The CDR3 DNA reads as TGTGCCAGCTCCCACCGGGCGGACAGCCGCGCCTACGAGCAGTACTTC. Translated, it gives CASSHRADSRAYEQYF. The chain joins TRBV18 to TRBJ2-7; tentatively, D is TRBD1 (6 bases). The CDR3 runs to 16 residues. Looked up from germline, CDR1 is KGHSH and CDR2 is LQKENI. Between the trimmed V and J ends, which lost 6 bases and 2 bases, there was a span of 20 bases.

The chain couples TRBV18 to TRBJ1-3; 7 bases match TRBD1. Germline values: CDR1 KGHSH, CDR2 LQKENI. The CDR3 consists of 14 residues. After removal of 4 bases from V and 0 bases from J, the junction contained 0 bases not matched to a gene. For the CDR3, the DNA is TGTGCCAGCTCACGGGACAGCTCTGGAAACACCATATATTTT. It is translated as CASSRDSSGNTIYF.

The CDR3 sequence is CASKGFPNTGELFF. The CDR3 DNA reads TGTGCCAGCAAGGGGTTCCCGAACACCGGGGAGCTGTTTTTT. The rearrangement uses TRBV28 and TRBJ2-2, with D perhaps matching TRBD1 (5 bases). The CDR3 has 14 amino acids. Germline V gene sequence: CDR1 MDHEN, CDR2 SYDVKM. V shed 7 bases and J shed 0 bases, with 9 bases lying between them.

The chain combines TRBV28 with TRBJ1-2; D is uncertain. In germline, CDR1 is MDHEN, CDR2 SYDVKM. This CDR3 contains 12 residues. V lost 7 bases and J lost 7, with 13 bases in between. The CDR3 region is CASTEGLLGYTF. For the CDR3, the DNA is TGTGCCAGCACCGAGGGCCTCCTTGGCTACACCTTC.

V is TRBV7-2 and J is TRBJ2-1; TRBD2 aligns across 8 bases. The ends lost 3 bases at V and 4 bases at J; junction bases unmatched: 8. The CDR3 is made up of 16 amino acids. Germline loops: CDR1 SGHTA, CDR2 FQGNSA. In DNA form, the CDR3 reads TGTGCCAGCAGCTTCTACGTAGCGGGGCCGTACAATGAGCAGTTCTTC. Translating it yields CASSFYVAGPYNEQFF.

This sequence joins TRBV11-2 and TRBJ2-3, with TRBD2 as a possible D gene (7 bases). The CDR3 sequence is 15 residues long. CDR1 is SGHAT, CDR2 FQNNGV, per germline. Trimming took 4 bases from V and 2 from J, leaving 13 bases between them. DNA of the CDR3: TGTGCCAGCAGCTGGGGCGGGGGCTTCACAGATACGCAGTATTTT. It codes for CASSWGGGFTDTQYF.

The count of this clone is one. The CDR3 protein is CASSPRAGGIGANVLTF. Here the CDR3 DNA reads TGTGCCAGCAGTCCCCGGGCAGGGGGCATTGGGGCCAACGTCCTGACTTTC. The chain recombines TRBV27 with TRBJ2-6; TRBD1 agrees at 8 bases. Trimming cost V 5 bases and J 3 bases; bases outside gene matches: 9. The CDR3 runs to 17 residues. The germline V gene has CDR1 MNHEY and CDR2 SMNVEV (reference sequence).

This chain connects TRBV3-1 (or the pseudogene TRBV3-2) to TRBJ1-2, with 7 bases aligning to TRBD1. Trimming at V came to 4 bases and at J to 2 bases, leaving 4 bases not matched to a gene. This CDR3 spans 14 amino acids. Germline-derived CDR1 and CDR2 are LGHDT and YNNKEL (reference sequence). CDR3 sequence (DNA): TGTGCCAGCAGCCTGGGACAGCCCAACTATGGCTACACCTTC. Residues: CASSLGQPNYGYTF.

The rearrangement links TRBV5-4 to TRBJ2-7; 9 nucleotides align to TRBD1. Germline V CDR1 and CDR2: SGHNT, YYREEE (reference sequence). The CDR3 has 15 residues. V lost 2 bases to trimming and J lost 3 bases; unmatched junction nucleotides: 6. CDR3 bases: TGTGCCAGCAGCTTATCCGGGACAGGGTTCTACGAGCAGTACTTC. Encoded protein: CASSLSGTGFYEQYF.

This chain connects TRBV5-4 to TRBJ2-7; the match to TRBD1 covers 11 bases. The V and J ends lost 5 bases and 2 bases, in that order; junction bases with no gene match: 9. The germline V gene has CDR1 SGHNT and CDR2 YYREEE (reference sequence). The CDR3 consists of 16 residues. CDR3 amino acids: CASSSPGTGGTYEQYF. The CDR3 nucleotides read TGTGCCAGCAGTTCCCCCGGGACAGGGGGGACCTACGAGCAGTACTTC.

This clone was picked up one time. V is TRBV28 and J is TRBJ2-2, with D maybe TRBD2 (5 bases). The CDR3 is made up of 17 amino acids. V dropped 1 base and J dropped 0 bases, with 12 bases sitting between them. Germline V CDR1 and CDR2: MDHEN, SYDVKM. The DNA for the CDR3 is TGTGCCAGCAGTTTATACAACCGGGGTGCGAACACCGGGGAGCTGTTTTTT. This gives the protein CASSLYNRGANTGELFF. Looking up the rest from reference TRBV28 and TRBJ2-2 gives the full variable domain: DVKVTQSSRYLVKRTGEKVFLECVQDMDHENMFWYRQDPGLGLRLIYFSYDVKMKEKGDIPEGYSVSREKKERFSLILESASTNQTSMYLCASSLYNRGANTGELFFGEGSRLTVL.

This chain uses TRBV24-1 with TRBJ2-1, with a possible D match to TRBD1 (6 bases). Per the germline V gene, CDR1 is KGHDR and CDR2 is SFDVKD. The CDR3 consists of 16 residues. V lost 4 bases, J lost 0 bases, and 12 bases lay in between. The CDR3 coding sequence is TGTGCCACCAGTGAAGCCGGGACAAGCTCCTACAATGAGCAGTTCTTC. This sequence encodes CATSEAGTSSYNEQFF.

The chain recombines TRBV11-2 with TRBJ1-4; possible D gene TRBD1, 5 bases. Trimming took off 5 bases at V and 4 bases at J, with 17 bases between the two ends. Germline V gene sequence: CDR1 SGHAT, CDR2 FQNNGV. CDR3 length: 16 residues. In nucleotides, the CDR3 is TGTGCCAGCAGCCCTGCTGAGGGACTGGGTAATGAAAAACTGTTTTTT. Its protein is CASSPAEGLGNEKLFF.

CDR3 residues: CASSLTSGAYNEQFF. The DNA for the CDR3 is TGCGCCAGCAGCTTAACTAGCGGGGCCTACAATGAGCAGTTCTTC. This chain uses TRBV5-1 with TRBJ2-1; 10 bases map to TRBD2. Germline CDR1 reads SGHRS; CDR2 reads YFSETQ. V shed 2 bases, J shed 2 bases, and the junction held 1 base outside the gene matches. The CDR3 runs 15 residues. The variable domain in full, completed from reference TRBV5-1 and TRBJ2-1, reads KAGVTQTPRYLIKTRGQQVTLSCSPISGHRSVSWYQQTPGQGLQFLFEYFSETQRNKGNFPGRFSGRQFSNSRSEMNVSTLELGDSALYLCASSLTSGAYNEQFFGPGTRLTVL.

CDR3 loop: CASRKERDEQFF. CDR3 nucleotide sequence: TGTGCCAGCAGGAAGGAGAGGGATGAGCAGTTCTTC. J is TRBJ2-1 and V is TRBV12-3 or TRBV12-4; tentative D call: TRBD2 (5 bases). The V end lost 6 bases, the J end lost 8 bases, and 11 bases lay between the germline ends. The CDR3 has 12 amino acids.

In this sample, this clone turned up once. This chain links TRBV6-6 with TRBJ2-3, with 10 nucleotides matching TRBD2. With V trimmed by 6 bases and J by 3 bases, 9 bases remained unmatched. CDR1 MNHNY and CDR2 SVGAGI come from the germline V gene (reference sequence). CDR3 length equals 16 residues. CDR3 coding DNA: TGTGCCAGCAGGACACCTACTAGCGGGATAACAGATACGCAGTATTTT. Amino acids: CASRTPTSGITDTQYF.

CDR3: CASSLGLAGAGFF. The CDR3 DNA follows: TGTGCCAGCAGCTTGGGGCTAGCGGGAGCGGGGTTCTTC. This chain joins TRBV5-6 and TRBJ2-1; 10 bases fit TRBD2. The germline CDR1 and CDR2 sequences are SGHDT and YYEEEE. V dropped 0 bases and J dropped 15; count of bases not matched to a gene: 6. This CDR3 comprises 13 residues.

V and J are TRBV11-1 and TRBJ2-2; D possibly corresponds to TRBD2 (5 bases). The length of the CDR3 is 14 residues. Germline-derived CDR1 and CDR2 are SGHAT and FQDESV (reference sequence). Trimming shortened V by 1 base and J by 5 bases, and 8 bases separated the two germline ends. The DNA for the CDR3 is TGTGCCAGCAGCTTAGAACGGGGAACCGGGGAGCTGTTTTTT. Translation gives CASSLERGTGELFF. The whole variable domain, filled in from reference TRBV11-1 and TRBJ2-2, reads EAEVAQSPRYKITEKSQAVAFWCDPISGHATLYWYRQILGQGPELLVQFQDESVVDDSQLPKDRFSAERLKGVDSTLKIQPAELGDSAMYLCASSLERGTGELFFGEGSRLTVL.

The chain joins TRBV6-2 or TRBV6-3 to TRBJ1-2, with TRBD1 matching 8 bases. This CDR3 is 12 amino acids long. The germline V gene has CDR1 MNHEY and CDR2 SVGEGT. Trimming at V came to 2 bases and at J to 7 bases, leaving 0 bases not matched to a gene. In DNA, the CDR3 is TGTGCCAGCAGTTACGGGACAGGTGGCTACACCTTC. Protein product: CASSYGTGGYTF.